The 20 T cell receptor beta chains in this list originate from one sample, sequenced in a study of OX40 agonist ivuxolimab in advanced cancers. The assay was immunoSEQ multiplex PCR, and TCRdb's table has in-frame clones only and misses some. Seen here are 45,000 to 60,000 clones, 88% observed once, and the top ten hold 7.8%. Sequences were derived from CD4+ or CD8+ T cells sorted from blood, sampled in a trial of the OX40 agonist ivuxolimab. The source is an adult with an advanced solid tumor such as melanoma, head and neck, liver or kidney cancer.

V usage is TRBV5-5 and J usage is TRBJ1-4, with D possibly being TRBD1 (6 bases). From germline, CDR1 is SGHKS and CDR2 YYEKEE (reference sequence). The CDR3 loop spans 14 amino acids. Trimming took off 4 bases at V and 3 bases at J, with 10 bases between the two ends. CDR3 region: CASSNRTANEKLFF. Here the CDR3 DNA reads TGTGCCAGCAGCAACCGGACAGCTAATGAAAAACTGTTTTTT.

The chain uses TRBV9 and TRBJ2-3; D is possibly TRBD1 (5 bases). CDR3 length: 15 amino acids. Germline V gives CDR1 SGDLS, CDR2 YYNGEE. V was clipped by 0 bases and J by 3 bases, with 11 bases between them. CDR3 nucleotides: TGTGCCAGCAGCGTAGGGGGCGTGAGAACAGATACGCAGTATTTT. It specifies CASSVGGVRTDTQYF.

The chain employs TRBV7-2 and TRBJ1-2; no clear D. Germline V gives CDR1 SGHTA, CDR2 FQGNSA. This CDR3 region has 14 residues. Deletions cut 8 bases from V and 5 bases from J, with 18 bases between. This chain's CDR3 is CASRRLETGYGYTF. DNA for the CDR3: TGTGCCAGCCGGAGGTTGGAGACTGGATATGGCTACACCTTC.

V is TRBV5-1 and J is TRBJ2-1; tentative D call: TRBD1 (6 bases). V was shortened by 5 bases and J by 6 bases, with 12 bases between the two germline ends. Germline lookup yields CDR1 SGHRS and CDR2 YFSETQ. The CDR3 is 13 amino acids. CDR3 DNA: TGCGCCAGCAGTCGCGACAGGCTCAATGAGCAGTTCTTC. Its translation: CASSRDRLNEQFF.

This clone has just one count. This chain connects TRBV11-2 to TRBJ2-2; 10 positions match TRBD1. After removal of 5 bases from V and 8 bases from J, the junction contained 8 bases not matched to a gene. The CDR3 runs to 15 residues. Germline assignment: CDR1 SGHAT and CDR2 FQNNGV. CDR3 in amino acids: CASSHLRDRGGELFF. The CDR3 DNA follows: TGTGCCAGCAGCCACCTTCGGGACAGGGGAGGGGAGCTGTTTTTT.

The CDR3 is CASSQGSDTYGYTF. The DNA of the CDR3 is TGTGCCAGCAGCCAAGGGTCGGATACCTATGGCTACACCTTC. V and J are TRBV5-5 and TRBJ1-2; D gene unclear. Germline CDR1 SGHKS, CDR2 YYEKEE (reference sequence). The CDR3 extends over 14 amino acids. Trimming shortened V by 4 bases and J by 4 bases, and 14 bases separated the two germline ends. The full variable domain, with the rest looked up from reference TRBV5-5 and TRBJ1-2, is DAGVTQSPTHLIKTRGQQVTLRCSPISGHKSVSWYQQVLGQGPQFIFQYYEKEERGRGNFPDRFSARQFPNYSSELNVNALLLGDSALYLCASSQGSDTYGYTFGSGTRLTVV.

The chain employs TRBV7-2 and TRBJ2-3; 11 bases map to TRBD2. This CDR3 spans 15 amino acids. Losses at the gene ends were 4 bases for V and 8 bases for J; bases not matched to a gene: 8. Germline V CDR1 and CDR2: SGHTA, FQGNSA. The CDR3 DNA is TGTGCCAGCAGCTCCGTGACTAGCGGGGCGGGTACGCAGTATTTT. This translates into CASSSVTSGAGTQYF.

This clone has a single count. The chain carries TRBV5-1 and TRBJ2-7; D might be TRBD1 (5 bases). Trimming pared 5 bases from V and 0 bases from J, leaving 12 bases between. The CDR3 length is 14 residues. Germline assignment: CDR1 SGHRS and CDR2 YFSETQ. CDR3 loop: CASRGQGVSYEQYF. The CDR3 nucleotides are TGCGCCAGCAGAGGCCAGGGCGTCTCCTACGAGCAGTACTTC.

This sequence joins TRBV5-8 and TRBJ1-1; 9 nucleotides agree with TRBD1. Germline CDR1 is SGHTS and CDR2 is YDEGEE. The CDR3 sequence is 17 residues long. V shed 1 base and J 1 base; nucleotides not matched to a gene: 8. CDR3 sequence reads: CASSLLQGAGGNTEAFF. In DNA, the CDR3 is TGTGCCAGCAGCTTGCTACAGGGGGCTGGAGGGAACACTGAAGCTTTCTTT.

The chain joins TRBV7-2 to TRBJ2-1, with 7 bases aligning to TRBD2. Looked up from germline, CDR1 is SGHTA and CDR2 is FQGNSA. V shed 1 base, J shed 3 bases, and the junction held 6 bases outside the gene matches. The CDR3 length is 16 residues. Here the CDR3 DNA reads TGTGCCAGCAGCTTAGGGGGGGGTAGCGGCTACAATGAGCAGTTCTTC. Translated: CASSLGGGSGYNEQFF.

The chain links TRBV7-2 to TRBJ2-7; 11 bases line up with TRBD2. CDR3 size: 15 residues. From germline, CDR1 is SGHTA and CDR2 FQGNSA. Trimming cost V 5 bases and J 2 bases; bases outside gene matches: 5. The CDR3 region is CASSPDSGRAYEQYF. CDR3 DNA: TGTGCCAGCAGCCCCGATAGCGGGAGGGCCTACGAGCAGTACTTC.

This clone has a single count. This chain connects TRBV7-2 to TRBJ2-3; D not certain. Germline CDR1 is SGHTA and CDR2 is FQGNSA. The V and J ends lost 1 base and 5 bases respectively, with 10 bases between them. The CDR3 spans 14 residues. The CDR3 protein is CASSLDRAGDTQYF. The CDR3 coding sequence is TGTGCCAGCAGCTTAGATCGCGCTGGAGATACGCAGTATTTT. Based on the CDR3 plus reference TRBV7-2 and TRBJ2-3, the full variable domain is GAGVSQSPSNKVTEKGKDVELRCDPISGHTALYWYRQSLGQGLEFLIYFQGNSAPDKSGLPSDRFSAERTGGSVSTLTIQRTQQEDSAVYLCASSLDRAGDTQYFGPGTRLTVL.

V is TRBV5-6 and J is TRBJ1-6; the D gene is possibly TRBD1 (5 bases). The CDR3 extends over 14 amino acids. Deletions cut 1 base from V and 7 bases from J, with 9 bases between. Germline CDR1 reads SGHDT; CDR2 reads YYEEEE. CDR3: CASSLRDGNSPLHF. The CDR3 region has the DNA TGTGCCAGCAGCTTGCGGGACGGAAATTCACCCCTCCACTTT.

This chain uses TRBV10-3 with TRBJ1-2; D unresolved. The germline V and J ends were trimmed by 7 bases and 2 bases, with 11 bases remaining between them. The germline CDR1 and CDR2 sequences are ENHRY and SYGVKD. CDR3 size: 13 residues. The chain's CDR3 is CAITPQTNYGYTF. DNA of the CDR3: TGTGCCATCACCCCACAGACGAACTATGGCTACACCTTC.

J is TRBJ2-1 and V is TRBV9; no clear D. This CDR3 region has 15 residues. Germline lookup yields CDR1 SGDLS and CDR2 YYNGEE. V lost 1 base and J lost 0, with 8 bases in between. In nucleotides, the CDR3 is TGTGCCAGCAGCGTAAACCGGAGCTCCTACAATGAGCAGTTCTTC. This codes for CASSVNRSSYNEQFF.

The V gene is TRBV18, the J gene TRBJ1-5; weak D call: TRBD1 (5 bases). The germline CDR1 and CDR2 sequences are KGHSH and LQKENI. V was cut by 2 bases and J by 0 bases, with 11 bases left in between. CDR3 length: 16 residues. The CDR3 protein is CASSPAGSGSNQPQHF. CDR3 bases: TGTGCCAGCTCACCAGCAGGGAGTGGTAGCAATCAGCCCCAGCATTTT.

The V call is TRBV29-1, the J call TRBJ1-1, with 7 bases identical to TRBD1. Germline V gene sequence: CDR1 SQVTM, CDR2 ANQGSEA. CDR3 size: 14 residues. Trimming removed 6 bases from V and 0 bases from J; junction bases left unmatched: 7. The CDR3 loop is CSVDPGQLNTEAFF. The CDR3 DNA follows: TGCAGCGTGGACCCGGGACAGCTGAACACTGAAGCTTTCTTT. Full variable domain (remainder filled in from reference TRBV29-1 and TRBJ1-1): SAVISQKPSRDICQRGTSLTIQCQVDSQVTMMFWYRQQPGQSLTLIATANQGSEATYESGFVIDKFPISRPNLTFSTLTVSNMSPEDSSIYLCSVDPGQLNTEAFFGQGTRLTVV.

The rearrangement joins TRBV6-6 to TRBJ1-2, with TRBD1 matching over 7 bases. V lost 6 bases to trimming and J lost 5 bases; unmatched junction nucleotides: 3. The CDR3 is 12 amino acids. The germline V gene has CDR1 MNHNY and CDR2 SVGAGI (reference sequence). CDR3 coding DNA: TGTGCCAGCAGGGACAGGTGGTATGGCTACACCTTC. This sequence encodes CASRDRWYGYTF.

This clone showed up just once. The rearrangement uses TRBV19 and TRBJ2-7; 7 bases match TRBD2. The junction had 6 bases not matched to a gene; V was cut back by 7 bases and J by 0 bases. Germline CDR1 reads LNHDA; CDR2 reads SQIVND (reference sequence). The CDR3 has 14 amino acids. Written as DNA, the CDR3 is TGTGCCAGTAAAGGGACTACGTACTCCTACGAGCAGTACTTC. It specifies CASKGTTYSYEQYF.

J is TRBJ2-7 and V is TRBV7-2; 9 nucleotides line up with TRBD1. V was clipped by 5 bases and J by 3 bases; unmatched bases: 5. CDR3 length: 14 residues. CDR1 and CDR2 (germline): SGHTA, FQGNSA. The CDR3 loop is CASSPGTGNYEQYF. In nucleotides, the CDR3 is TGTGCCAGCAGCCCAGGGACAGGGAACTACGAGCAGTACTTC.